This TCR beta chain appears in the sequencing data of a study of cytomegalovirus exposure and HLA in healthy donors. Trimming left V 1 base short and J 0 bases short, with 10 bases between. CDR1 is SGHAT, CDR2 FQNNGV, per germline. This CDR3 is 17 amino acids long. Study findings and constraints: After further analysis at a later stage, 15,000 to 20,000 TCR beta sequences were associated with HLA alleles at 0.05 false discovery rate. Generally TCR sequences proved uncommon, though certain public TCRs appeared in numerous donors.

As for this clone: The target antigen is unknown.

The study ran its PCR with 60 Vbeta and 13 Jbeta primers. Assay: immunoSEQ multiplex PCR; the TCRdb copy retains only in-frame clones and omits some. The sample holds over 150,000 clones; approximately 69% are singletons and the top ten take around 1.9%. The chain uses TRBV11-2 and TRBJ2-6, with a weak D call TRBD1 (6 bases). The origin of this receptor is a man aged 25 to 45 in good health and CMV-seronegative. Sample: PBMCs. The CDR3 DNA sequence: TGTGCCAGCAGCTTAGGGGACACTTTCTCTGGGGCCAACGTCCTGACTTTC. It encodes CASSLGDTFSGANVLTF.